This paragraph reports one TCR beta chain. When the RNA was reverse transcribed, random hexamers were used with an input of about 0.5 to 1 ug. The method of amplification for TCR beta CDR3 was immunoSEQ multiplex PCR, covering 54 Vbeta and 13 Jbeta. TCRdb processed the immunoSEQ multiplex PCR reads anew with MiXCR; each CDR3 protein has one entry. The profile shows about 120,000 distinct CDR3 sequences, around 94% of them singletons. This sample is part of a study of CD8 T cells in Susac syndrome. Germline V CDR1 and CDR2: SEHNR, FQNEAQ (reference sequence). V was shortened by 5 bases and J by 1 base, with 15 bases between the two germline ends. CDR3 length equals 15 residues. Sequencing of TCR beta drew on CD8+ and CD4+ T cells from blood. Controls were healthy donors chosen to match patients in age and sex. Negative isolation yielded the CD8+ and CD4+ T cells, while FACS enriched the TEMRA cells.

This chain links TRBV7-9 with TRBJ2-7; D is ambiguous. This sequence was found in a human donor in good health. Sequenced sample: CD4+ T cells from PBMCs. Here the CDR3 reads CASSPKVRLSYEQYF. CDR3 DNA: TGTGCCAGCAGCCCGAAGGTCCGACTTTCCTACGAGCAGTACTTC.